This T cell receptor (beta chain) came from a study of T cell responses to AZD1222 COVID-19 vaccine. V lost 6 bases and J lost 6; bases outside the gene matches: 3. CDR3 length: 12 residues. Germline CDR1 and CDR2: WNHNN and SYGVQD (reference sequence). Measured with immunoSEQ multiplex PCR; TCRdb has only the in-frame clones, and not every one. The profile shows about 120,000 clones, about 85% of them singletons. Study findings and constraints: White British donors predominated, females outnumbered males, and clonal diversity was possibly underestimated. Reportedly, nearly half the spike-specific TCRs target unmutated variant regions.

Remarks on this clone: As yet, its antigen is unknown.

This chain uses TRBV10-1 with TRBJ1-2; 8 bases are a match to TRBD1. The source is an adult who received the AZD1222 COVID-19 vaccine. Material: peripheral blood, obtained 28 days after the second AZD1222 dose. The CDR3 DNA reads TGCGCCAGCAGATACAGGGGGAATGGCTACACCTTC. Amino acids: CASRYRGNGYTF.